This entry lists 32 T cell receptor beta chains sequenced from one sample in a study of control samples from healthy donors and cancer patients. The data were produced by immunoSEQ multiplex PCR, yet TCRdb's version contains in-frame clones alone and is incomplete. The data contain roughly 120,000 clones, about 94% of them singletons. Sample: blood. Every receptor here comes from a man younger than 40 in good health.

CDR3 DNA: TGTGCCAGCAGCGTACGGGACAGCTACTCTGGAAACACCATATATTTT. Translated, it gives CASSVRDSYSGNTIYF. The rearrangement joins TRBV9 to TRBJ1-3; 7 bases map to TRBD1. Germline values: CDR1 SGDLS, CDR2 YYNGEE. The junction had 4 bases not matched to a gene; V was cut back by 1 base and J by 0 bases. CDR3 length: 16 amino acids.

J is TRBJ1-2 and V is TRBV28; D not resolved. V shed 5 bases and J shed 3 bases, with 7 bases lying between them. CDR3 length: 12 amino acids. Germline loops: CDR1 MDHEN, CDR2 SYDVKM. DNA of the CDR3: TGTGCCAGCAGTCAATCATACTATGGCTACACCTTC. Its protein is CASSQSYYGYTF.

This sequence joins TRBV6-1 and TRBJ1-5, with 8 positions matching TRBD1. CDR3 length: 16 amino acids. The germline V gene encodes CDR1 MNHNS and CDR2 SASEGT. Trimming took 3 bases from V and 4 from J; bases not matched to a gene: 8. In DNA form, the CDR3 reads TGTGCCAGCAGTGACCGGGGCCAGGGGGCAAATCAGCCCCAGCATTTT. It is translated as CASSDRGQGANQPQHF.

This clone was observed once. V gene TRBV7-3 combines with J gene TRBJ2-7, with 11 bases lining up with TRBD1. The CDR3 covers 15 residues. CDR1 SGHTA and CDR2 FQGTGA come from the germline V gene. The J segment lost 1 base and the V segment lost 8 bases, leaving 7 bases of the junction unmatched. As DNA, the CDR3 is TGTGCCAGCCAACGGGACAGGGGGGCATCCTACGAGCAGTACTTC. It codes for CASQRDRGASYEQYF.

The rearrangement links TRBV12-3 or TRBV12-4 to TRBJ2-7; D gene uncertain. Between the trimmed V and J ends, which lost 5 bases and 3 bases, there was a span of 5 bases. The CDR3 consists of 11 residues. The CDR3 protein is CASSAGYEQYF. CDR3 in DNA: TGTGCCAGCAGTGCCGGCTACGAGCAGTACTTC.

The chain links TRBV5-1 to TRBJ1-1; D uncertain. The length of the CDR3 is 14 residues. The germline gives CDR1 SGHRS, CDR2 YFSETQ. Trimming removed 2 bases at V and 2 bases at J, with 10 bases between. CDR3 protein: CASSFSKPNTEAFF. The CDR3 region has the DNA TGCGCCAGCAGCTTTTCCAAGCCTAACACTGAAGCTTTCTTT.

The V and J genes are TRBV18 and TRBJ1-1; D unresolved. The germline CDR1 and CDR2 sequences are KGHSH and LQKENI. Deletions cut 3 bases from V and 3 bases from J, with 5 bases between. This CDR3 region has 12 residues. CDR3 coding DNA: TGTGCCAGCTCACCCGAGGACACTGAAGCTTTCTTT. Translated: CASSPEDTEAFF.

The J gene is TRBJ2-4, the V gene TRBV5-1; TRBD1 agrees at 10 bases. The CDR3 spans 20 residues. The J segment lost 1 base and the V segment lost 3 bases, leaving 16 bases of the junction unmatched. Germline-derived CDR1 and CDR2 are SGHRS and YFSETQ. CDR3 bases: TGCGCCAGCAGCTCCCAGACAGGGGGCGGGGGATTGGGCGCCAAAAACATTCAGTACTTC. It yields the protein CASSSQTGGGGLGAKNIQYF.

This clone showed up just once. The genes are TRBV19 and TRBJ2-7; TRBD1 matches at 10 bases. Trimming took 5 bases from V and 4 from J; bases not matched to a gene: 8. This CDR3 has 15 residues. Germline V gives CDR1 LNHDA, CDR2 SQIVND (reference sequence). CDR3 coding DNA: TGTGCCAGTAGTCCTCTCGGGACAGGGGTTTACGAGCAGTACTTC. Residues: CASSPLGTGVYEQYF.

The chain is built from TRBV6-1 and TRBJ1-5; 9 bases fit TRBD1. The trim removed 0 bases at V and 7 bases at J, leaving 10 bases unmatched. The CDR3 spans 17 residues. From germline, CDR1 is MNHNS and CDR2 SASEGT. The CDR3 loop is CASSEAGHRGPWQPQHF. The DNA of the CDR3 is TGTGCCAGCAGTGAAGCGGGACACAGGGGGCCTTGGCAGCCCCAGCATTTT.

V usage is TRBV19 and J usage is TRBJ1-3; D is perhaps TRBD1 (5 bases). Germline V gene data show CDR1 as LNHDA and CDR2 as SQIVND (reference sequence). The CDR3 extends over 14 amino acids. V was pared by 3 bases and J by 2 bases, with 8 bases between. The DNA of the CDR3 is TGTGCCAGTAGTATCGGGGGAACTGGAAACACCATATATTTT. It specifies CASSIGGTGNTIYF.

The chain combines TRBV6-1 with TRBJ2-3; 12 positions agree with TRBD2. Germline CDR1 is MNHNS and CDR2 is SASEGT. Losses at the gene ends were 3 bases for V and 4 bases for J; bases not matched to a gene: 5. This CDR3 has 16 amino acids. CDR3 protein: CASSETSGGPSDTQYF. The CDR3 DNA is TGTGCCAGCAGTGAGACTAGCGGGGGCCCCTCAGATACGCAGTATTTT.

V is TRBV7-9 and J is TRBJ2-7; D call uncertain. V lost 2 bases and J 9 bases, leaving 20 bases between the germline ends. The CDR3 is made up of 15 amino acids. The germline V gene encodes CDR1 SEHNR and CDR2 FQNEAQ (reference sequence). The CDR3 DNA follows: TGTGCCAGCAGCTTAAGGACGGTCAAACTCGTTGGGCAGTACTTC. This translates into CASSLRTVKLVGQYF.

V and J are TRBV2 and TRBJ1-2, with TRBD1 identical over 7 bases. V shed 9 bases, J shed 6 bases, and the junction held 19 bases outside the gene matches. Germline V lookup: CDR1 SNHLY, CDR2 FYNNEI. The CDR3 has 16 residues. Here the CDR3 DNA reads TGTGCCAGAAACCAAATTCCGGGACAGAGGCTGGATGGCTACACCTTC. Translated: CARNQIPGQRLDGYTF. Using reference TRBV2 and TRBJ1-2 for the parts outside the CDR3, the full variable domain is EPEVTQTPSHQVTQMGQEVILRCVPISNHLYFYWYRQILGQKVEFLVSFYNNEISEKSEIFDDQFSVERPDGSNFTLKIRSTKLEDSAMYFCARNQIPGQRLDGYTFGSGTRLTVV.

CDR3 in DNA: TGTGCCAGCAGCTTGGGGACTAGCGGGGGGGCCTCAGAGACCCAGTACTTC. Protein sequence: CASSLGTSGGASETQYF. The chain recombines TRBV5-8 with TRBJ2-5; 15 bases line up with TRBD2. In germline, CDR1 is SGHTS, CDR2 YDEGEE. J gave up 4 bases and V 0 bases, and 4 bases lay outside the gene matches. The CDR3 totals 17 residues.

This rearrangement joins TRBV6-5 to TRBJ1-2; maybe TRBD1 (6 bases). The CDR3 is 12 residues long. CDR1 and CDR2 (germline): MNHEY, SVGAGI. V dropped 8 bases and J dropped 4 bases, with 11 bases sitting between them. The DNA for the CDR3 is TGTGCCAGCGTGGGACACCTCTATGGCTACACCTTC. It is translated as CASVGHLYGYTF.

This clone is termed large. The chain combines TRBV6-5 with TRBJ1-1; 7 bases align to TRBD1. J lost 5 bases, V lost 6 bases, and 6 bases had no gene match. The length of the CDR3 is 13 residues. Looked up from germline, CDR1 is MNHEY and CDR2 is SVGAGI. The CDR3 bases are TGTGCCAGCAGCCAACAGGGGACGACTGAAGCTTTCTTT. It yields the protein CASSQQGTTEAFF.

The chain links TRBV18 to TRBJ1-2; the match to TRBD1 covers 8 bases. The germline V gene has CDR1 KGHSH and CDR2 LQKENI. With 3 bases clipped from V and 4 bases from J, the junction kept 10 bases outside the gene matches. This CDR3 is 16 amino acids long. The CDR3 spells CASSPTSGTGSYGYTF. Written as DNA, the CDR3 is TGTGCCAGCTCACCGACTTCCGGGACAGGATCCTATGGCTACACCTTC.

The J gene is TRBJ1-5, the V gene TRBV6-2 or TRBV6-3; no firm D call. Germline loops: CDR1 MNHEY, CDR2 SVGEGT. This CDR3 spans 19 amino acids. The V end lost 3 bases, the J end lost 0 bases, and 21 bases lay between the germline ends. The CDR3 region has the DNA TGTGCCAGCAGTTATTCCCCGGGAGTGGGTGTTTATAGCAATCAGCCCCAGCATTTT. Residues: CASSYSPGVGVYSNQPQHF.

V usage is TRBV19 and J usage is TRBJ2-1; D possibly corresponds to TRBD2 (6 bases). Germline V gene data show CDR1 as LNHDA and CDR2 as SQIVND (reference sequence). The V end lost 7 bases, the J end lost 3 bases, and 16 bases lay between the germline ends. The CDR3 is 15 residues long. The CDR3 here is CASMPGRGRYNEQFF. The DNA for the CDR3 is TGTGCCAGTATGCCGGGGCGGGGACGCTACAATGAGCAGTTCTTC.

The chain joins TRBV30 to TRBJ2-1; 9 bases map to TRBD2. The CDR3 is made up of 17 amino acids. The V segment lost 4 bases and the J segment 4 bases; nucleotides outside the gene matches: 14. Germline V gene data show CDR1 as GTSNPN and CDR2 as SVGIG (reference sequence). CDR3 coding DNA: TGTGCCTGGAACCCCCCTGGGTATAGCGGGGGATACAATGAGCAGTTCTTC. It codes for CAWNPPGYSGGYNEQFF.

The chain combines TRBV10-2 with TRBJ1-3; D unresolved. This CDR3 comprises 16 residues. The germline V gene encodes CDR1 WSHSY and CDR2 SAAADI. V was pared by 3 bases and J by 0 bases, with 12 bases between. The CDR3 region is CASSERDFGSGNTIYF. The CDR3 DNA sequence: TGCGCCAGCAGTGAACGCGACTTCGGCTCTGGAAACACCATATATTTT.

The chain uses TRBV9 and TRBJ2-1; TRBD2 agrees at 13 bases. Trimming at V came to 0 bases and at J to 5 bases, leaving 2 bases not matched to a gene. The V gene's germline CDR1 is SGDLS and CDR2 YYNGEE. This CDR3 spans 16 amino acids. CDR3 loop: CASSVGTSGGHNEQFF. CDR3 coding DNA: TGTGCCAGCAGCGTAGGGACTAGCGGGGGCCACAATGAGCAGTTCTTC.

This clone occurred once. The V gene is TRBV7-6, the J gene TRBJ2-2; TRBD2 matches at 7 bases. V was pared by 2 bases and J by 7 bases, with 10 bases of the junction left unmatched. The CDR3 loop spans 16 amino acids. Germline CDR1 reads SGHVS; CDR2 reads FNYEAQ. The CDR3 spells CASSLPASGVVGELFF. The CDR3 DNA is TGTGCCAGCAGCTTACCAGCCAGCGGGGTAGTCGGGGAGCTGTTTTTT.

The chain uses TRBV4-3 and TRBJ2-3, with D uncertain. Per germline, CDR1 LGHNA and CDR2 YSLEER. The CDR3 covers 15 residues. Trimming pared 3 bases from V and 0 bases from J, leaving 10 bases between. CDR3 in amino acids: CASSHPSLSTDTQYF. DNA for the CDR3: TGCGCCAGCAGCCATCCGAGTTTGAGCACAGATACGCAGTATTTT.

The V call is TRBV4-1, the J call TRBJ1-1; tentatively, D is TRBD1 (5 bases). The germline V and J ends were trimmed by 3 bases and 7 bases, with 12 bases remaining between them. CDR1 is MGHRA and CDR2 is YSYEKL in the germline V gene. The CDR3 runs 13 residues. DNA for the CDR3: TGCGCCAGCAGCCAGGGGCTTTCAGTTGAAGCTTTCTTT. Translating gives CASSQGLSVEAFF.

The rearrangement joins TRBV5-6 to TRBJ1-5; D possibly corresponds to TRBD1 (5 bases). Per germline, CDR1 SGHDT and CDR2 YYEEEE. Trimming pared 0 bases from V and 2 bases from J, leaving 9 bases between. The CDR3 contains 15 residues. CDR3 residues: CASSLGGARNQPQHF. The CDR3 bases are TGTGCCAGCAGCTTGGGAGGGGCCCGCAATCAGCCCCAGCATTTT.

This sequence joins TRBV6-4 and TRBJ2-1; perhaps TRBD1 as D (6 bases). CDR3 length: 18 residues. Germline CDR1 reads MRHNA; CDR2 reads SNTAGT. Trimming took 0 bases from V and 2 from J, leaving 17 bases between them. CDR3 residues: CASSDSRASRGPYNEQFF. Written as DNA, the CDR3 is TGTGCCAGCAGTGACTCACGGGCGAGCAGGGGCCCCTACAATGAGCAGTTCTTC.

V gene TRBV6-2 or TRBV6-3 combines with J gene TRBJ1-1; TRBD1 might be the D (5 bases). There are 14 residues in the CDR3. Per germline, CDR1 MNHEY and CDR2 SVGEGT. Trimming pared 2 bases from V and 1 base from J, leaving 8 bases between. This chain's CDR3 is CASSYTRENTEAFF. The CDR3 DNA is TGTGCCAGCAGTTACACCAGGGAGAACACTGAAGCTTTCTTT.

This clone has a single count. This rearrangement joins TRBV5-8 to TRBJ1-5; D is ambiguous. Germline CDR1 reads SGHTS; CDR2 reads YDEGEE. The V end lost 2 bases, the J end lost 6 bases, and 24 bases lay between the germline ends. The CDR3 spans 18 residues. The CDR3 region has the DNA TGTGCCAGCAGCTTAAATCCTGGAGCCGATGCGAAGAGTCAGCCCCAGCATTTT. Its translation: CASSLNPGADAKSQPQHF. The variable domain in full, completed from reference TRBV5-8 and TRBJ1-5, reads EAGVTQSPTHLIKTRGQQATLRCSPISGHTSVYWYQQALGLGLQFLLWYDEGEERNRGNFPPRFSGRQFPNYSSELNVNALELEDSALYLCASSLNPGADAKSQPQHFGDGTRLSIL.

The chain has TRBV5-1 and TRBJ1-2, with D uncertain. From germline, CDR1 is SGHRS and CDR2 YFSETQ. The CDR3 has 14 amino acids. Trimming removed 0 bases at V and 2 bases at J, with 8 bases between. CDR3: CASSLGGGNYGYTF. The CDR3, as DNA: TGCGCCAGCAGCTTGGGAGGTGGGAACTATGGCTACACCTTC.

This rearrangement joins TRBV12-3 or TRBV12-4 to TRBJ2-7; unclear D gene. The CDR3 has 12 residues. V gave up 5 bases and J gave up 2 bases, with 7 bases separating them. The CDR3 bases are TGTGCCAGCAGTCACGTCCCCTACGAGCAGTACTTC. Translated: CASSHVPYEQYF.